These 21 T cell receptor beta chains share one sample of origin, sequenced in a study of identical twins. MiXCR was run by TCRdb on the 5' RACE reads, yielding one entry per CDR3 protein. The sample includes about 700,000 distinct CDR3 sequences, less than 10% of them seen just once. These data are also associated with another study on yellow fever vaccine responses in identical twins.

Sequencing was performed on PBMCs. Receptors originate from a young woman in good health.

This clonotype was detected many times. This chain links TRBV7-9 with TRBJ2-7, with a tentative D call TRBD2 (6 bases). This CDR3 has 15 residues. Germline V gives CDR1 SEHNR, CDR2 FQNEAQ (reference sequence). V was shortened by 5 bases and J by 3 bases, with 17 bases between the two germline ends. This CDR3 is CASSLGRGVLYEQYF. The DNA of the CDR3 is TGTGCCAGCAGCCTGGGGCGGGGAGTACTCTACGAGCAGTACTTC.

The chain links TRBV28 to TRBJ2-1; D is possibly TRBD1 or TRBD2 (5 bases each). Trimming removed 10 bases from V and 5 bases from J, with 15 bases in between. Germline CDR1 and CDR2: MDHEN and SYDVKM. The CDR3 is 13 amino acids. The CDR3 loop is CATTRDENNEQFF. DNA of the CDR3: TGTGCCACAACCCGGGACGAGAACAATGAGCAGTTCTTC. Based on the CDR3 plus reference TRBV28 and TRBJ2-1, the full variable domain is DVKVTQSSRYLVKRTGEKVFLECVQDMDHENMFWYRQDPGLGLRLIYFSYDVKMKEKGDIPEGYSVSREKKERFSLILESASTNQTSMYLCATTRDENNEQFFGPGTRLTVL.

The gene calls are TRBV6-5 and TRBJ2-5; D is uncertain. The V and J ends lost 4 bases and 9 bases respectively, with 3 bases between them. CDR1 and CDR2 (germline): MNHEY, SVGAGI. The CDR3 loop spans 9 amino acids. The CDR3 spells CASSSAQYF. CDR3 DNA sequence: TGTGCCAGCAGTTCAGCCCAGTACTTC.

This clonotype was seen at least ten times. V is TRBV20-1 and J is TRBJ2-7; 11 bases are shared with TRBD2. CDR1 DFQATT and CDR2 SNEGSKA come from the germline V gene (reference sequence). The trim removed 6 bases at V and 5 bases at J, leaving 9 bases unmatched. This CDR3 contains 14 residues. CDR3: CSAHTSGRSHEQYF. The CDR3 coding sequence is TGCAGTGCCCATACTAGCGGGAGATCCCACGAGCAGTACTTC.

This chain connects TRBV11-3 to TRBJ2-1; TRBD2 agrees at 7 bases. The V gene end was trimmed by 3 bases and the J gene end by 1 base; junction bases not matched to a gene: 3. The CDR3 sequence is 15 residues long. The V gene's germline CDR1 is SGHNT and CDR2 YENEEA. The CDR3 protein is CASSLRRGSYNEQFF. CDR3 nucleotide sequence: TGTGCCAGCAGCTTGAGGCGGGGGTCCTACAATGAGCAGTTCTTC.

This clonotype was recorded at least ten times. The V gene is TRBV15, the J gene TRBJ2-5, with D hard to call. Germline V gene lookup returns CDR1 LNHNV and CDR2 YYDKDF (reference sequence). This CDR3 spans 12 amino acids. Trimming took 4 bases from V and 4 from J, leaving 7 bases between them. The CDR3 DNA follows: TGTGCCACCAGCAAATTGGGAGAGACCCAGTACTTC. This sequence encodes CATSKLGETQYF.

The genes are TRBV6-2 or TRBV6-3 and TRBJ2-1, with TRBD1 matching over 8 bases. From germline, CDR1 is MNHEY and CDR2 SVGEGT. V dropped 4 bases and J dropped 1; count of bases not matched to a gene: 9. The CDR3 runs to 17 residues. The CDR3 loop is CASSSGGEIWSYNEQFF. The CDR3 nucleotides read TGTGCCAGCAGTTCAGGGGGCGAGATTTGGTCCTACAATGAGCAGTTCTTC.

V is TRBV7-2 and J is TRBJ2-7, with no clear D. V gave up 3 bases and J gave up 7 bases, with 7 bases separating them. Germline V gene lookup returns CDR1 SGHTA and CDR2 FQGNSA. CDR3 size: 11 residues. CDR3 DNA sequence: TGTGCCAGCAGCTTTATACGGGAGCAGTACTTC. It encodes CASSFIREQYF.

This clonotype was counted at least ten times. The V call is TRBV3-1, the J call TRBJ1-1, with no clear D. The V gene's germline CDR1 is LGHDT and CDR2 YNNKEL (reference sequence). Trimming cost V 1 base and J 1 base, with 7 bases left between them. This CDR3 region has 14 residues. The CDR3 DNA sequence: TGTGCCAGCAGCCAAGGGGCAGCGAACACTGAAGCTTTCTTT. Translated: CASSQGAANTEAFF.

This clonotype was seen repeatedly, ten times or more. The chain joins TRBV5-5 to TRBJ2-5; 11 bases fit TRBD2. V was clipped by 3 bases and J by 2 bases; unmatched bases: 9. The CDR3 runs to 17 residues. CDR1 and CDR2 from the germline V gene are SGHKS and YYEKEE (reference sequence). CDR3 residues: CASSSNPRLAGQETQYF. Written as DNA, the CDR3 is TGTGCCAGCAGCTCCAACCCTAGACTAGCGGGACAAGAGACCCAGTACTTC.

This clonotype appeared many times. The DNA of the CDR3 is TGTGCCAGCAGCTTAACGGGAGGCGACGAGCAGTACTTC. Translating it yields CASSLTGGDEQYF. This chain connects TRBV7-6 to TRBJ2-7; TRBD2 aligns across 7 bases. There are 13 residues in the CDR3. Unmatched junction bases numbered 3, after V lost 2 bases and J lost 5 bases. CDR1 SGHVS and CDR2 FNYEAQ come from the germline V gene.

This clonotype came up a few times. This chain uses TRBV15 with TRBJ1-5; D is unresolved. V was cut by 8 bases and J by 1 base, with 9 bases left in between. CDR1 LNHNV and CDR2 YYDKDF come from the germline V gene (reference sequence). The CDR3 runs to 13 residues. The CDR3 protein is CATSGGSNQPQHF. The CDR3 nucleotides read TGTGCCACCTCCGGCGGGAGCAATCAGCCCCAGCATTTT.

This clonotype showed up just a few times. The CDR3 loop is CASSYSRGGETQYF. In nucleotides, the CDR3 is TGTGCCAGCAGTTACTCTCGGGGGGGAGAGACCCAGTACTTC. The rearrangement joins TRBV6-2 or TRBV6-3 to TRBJ2-5; TRBD2 matches at 8 bases. Germline loops: CDR1 MNHEY, CDR2 SVGEGT. CDR3 size: 14 residues. V lost 0 bases and J lost 4; bases outside the gene matches: 1.

This clonotype was seen only a few times. This chain uses TRBV7-2 with TRBJ2-1, with 9 bases aligning to TRBD1. This CDR3 has 15 amino acids. CDR1 SGHTA and CDR2 FQGNSA come from the germline V gene. With 3 bases clipped from V and 5 bases from J, the junction kept 5 bases outside the gene matches. CDR3 sequence: CASSFGTGRNNEQFF. CDR3 sequence (DNA): TGTGCCAGCAGCTTCGGGACAGGGCGGAACAATGAGCAGTTCTTC.

This clonotype showed up just a few times. The junction differs from germline at one of its ends, possibly a read error. This CDR3 reads CASSQVGTGGSHEQYF. CDR3 nucleotides: TGCGCCAGCAGCCAAGTTGGGACAGGGGGCTCCCACGAGCAGTACTTC. This chain uses TRBV4-3 with TRBJ2-7; the match to TRBD1 covers 12 bases. The CDR3 runs 16 residues. Germline lookup yields CDR1 LGHNA and CDR2 YSLEER.

V is TRBV2 and J is TRBJ2-1; the D call may be TRBD1 or TRBD2 (5 bases each). V was shortened by 10 bases and J by 10 bases, with 23 bases between the two germline ends. The CDR3 is made up of 14 amino acids. From germline, CDR1 is SNHLY and CDR2 FYNNEI. As DNA, the CDR3 is TGTGCCAACATGAGGGGCGGCTCTTCAGGGGAGCAGTTCTTC. Amino acid sequence: CANMRGGSSGEQFF.

This clonotype has a handful of counts. The rearrangement joins TRBV10-3 to TRBJ2-7; D gene ambiguous. Germline CDR1 reads ENHRY; CDR2 reads SYGVKD. V lost 2 bases to trimming and J lost 8 bases, with 10 bases between them. The CDR3 spans 12 residues. The DNA for the CDR3 is TGTGCCATCAGTGAGAAGGACCCCAAGCAGTACTTC. Its protein is CAISEKDPKQYF.

V and J are TRBV6-1 and TRBJ2-5, with 9 bases that match TRBD1. The CDR3 is 14 amino acids. With 4 bases clipped from V and 4 bases from J, the junction kept 4 bases outside the gene matches. Germline CDR1 and CDR2: MNHNS and SASEGT. The CDR3 DNA follows: TGTGCCAGCAGTGGACAGGGGGGAGTAGAGACCCAGTACTTC. This encodes CASSGQGGVETQYF.

This clonotype has a count of ten or more. The V gene is TRBV20-1, the J gene TRBJ2-7; 10 positions agree with TRBD2. This CDR3 is 13 amino acids long. The V segment lost 2 bases and the J segment 5 bases; nucleotides outside the gene matches: 3. CDR1 DFQATT and CDR2 SNEGSKA come from the germline V gene (reference sequence). The DNA of the CDR3 is TGCAGTGCTAGACTAGCGGGAGTCAACGAGCAGTACTTC. Amino acid sequence: CSARLAGVNEQYF.

The genes are TRBV25-1 and TRBJ2-1, with 8 bases aligning to TRBD2. V trimming: 2 bases; J trimming: 9 bases; junction bases outside the gene matches: 3. The CDR3 length is 13 residues. CDR1 is MGHDK, CDR2 SYGVNS, per germline. The CDR3 is CASSETGGGEQFF. DNA of the CDR3: TGTGCCAGCAGTGAAACGGGAGGGGGTGAGCAGTTCTTC. The whole variable domain, filled in from reference TRBV25-1 and TRBJ2-1, reads EADIYQTPRYLVIGTGKKITLECSQTMGHDKMYWYQQDPGMELHLIHYSYGVNSTEKGDLSSESTVSRIRTEHFPLTLESARPSHTSQYLCASSETGGGEQFFGPGTRLTVL.

This rearrangement joins TRBV10-2 to TRBJ2-5, with 10 bases aligning to TRBD2. Looked up from germline, CDR1 is WSHSY and CDR2 is SAAADI. The CDR3 runs to 15 residues. V gave up 6 bases and J gave up 1 base; unmatched junction bases: 5. The CDR3 loop reads CASRSGTSAQETQYF. The CDR3 DNA is TGCGCCAGCAGATCCGGGACTAGCGCCCAAGAGACCCAGTACTTC.